The 6 T cell receptor beta chains given below trace back to one sample, sequenced in a study of T cells in Graves' hyperthyroidism and ophthalmopathy. TCR beta CDR3 region amplification was performed from RNA transcripts. First-round RT-PCR with HTBI primers amplified the TCR CDR3 region. Via MiXCR, TCRdb re-called the multiplex PCR reads, giving one row per CDR3 protein. The table records around 760,000 distinct CDR3 sequences, around 40% of them present only once. The source material was blood. These receptors came from a woman aged 35 to 49 with Graves' hyperthyroidism.

The chain couples TRBV2 to TRBJ2-7; 8 bases map to TRBD1. Unmatched junction bases numbered 5, after V lost 7 bases and J lost 3 bases. Germline CDR1 SNHLY, CDR2 FYNNEI. The length of the CDR3 is 13 residues. The CDR3 loop reads CASNDDRGYEQYF. CDR3 DNA: TGTGCCAGCAACGACGACAGGGGCTACGAGCAGTACTTC.

About this clonotype itself: This may arise from a read error, as a much more abundant clone is one base away. This chain links TRBV11-2 with TRBJ2-7; 9 bases fit TRBD1. The CDR3 has 14 amino acids. Germline V gives CDR1 SGHAT, CDR2 FQNNGV. CDR3 in DNA: TGTGTCAGCAGCAAGGGACAGGGAGGGTACGAGCAGTACTTC. Its translation: CVSSKGQGGYEQYF.

CDR3 sequence reads: CASSLMGYGYTF. The CDR3 nucleotides are TGTGCCAGCAGTTTGATGGGCTATGGCTACACCTTC. The chain links TRBV12-3 or TRBV12-4 to TRBJ1-2, with D uncertain. The CDR3 is 12 amino acids. V lost 3 bases and J lost 4, with 6 bases in between.

This clonotype was observed many times. The CDR3 region has the DNA TGCAGCGTTGAAGACCCGAGGGGTAGCGGGGTTCTACAAGAGACCCAGTACTTC. Amino acids: CSVEDPRGSGVLQETQYF. The gene calls are TRBV29-1 and TRBJ2-5, with TRBD2 matching 8 bases. CDR1 is SQVTM and CDR2 is ANQGSEA in the germline V gene. Germline trimming cut 0 bases from V and 2 bases from J; bases unmatched to any gene: 14. The CDR3 sequence is 18 residues long.

At least ten counts were recorded for this clonotype. The chain carries TRBV19 and TRBJ2-5; 10 positions agree with TRBD1. The V segment lost 6 bases and the J segment 4 bases; nucleotides outside the gene matches: 5. CDR1 and CDR2 (germline): LNHDA, SQIVND (reference sequence). CDR3 size: 14 residues. DNA of the CDR3: TGTGCCAGTAGGGGACAGGGGACGGGAGAGACCCAGTACTTC. This sequence encodes CASRGQGTGETQYF.

In its sample, this clonotype was seen many times. The chain is built from TRBV29-1 and TRBJ2-5; a weak D match, TRBD1 (6 bases). The germline V gene has CDR1 SQVTM and CDR2 ANQGSEA. The CDR3 is made up of 13 amino acids. The V and J ends lost 6 bases and 4 bases respectively, with 15 bases between them. The CDR3 DNA follows: TGCAGCGTCGATACAGGGATAGGAGAGACCCAGTACTTC. Its protein product is CSVDTGIGETQYF.